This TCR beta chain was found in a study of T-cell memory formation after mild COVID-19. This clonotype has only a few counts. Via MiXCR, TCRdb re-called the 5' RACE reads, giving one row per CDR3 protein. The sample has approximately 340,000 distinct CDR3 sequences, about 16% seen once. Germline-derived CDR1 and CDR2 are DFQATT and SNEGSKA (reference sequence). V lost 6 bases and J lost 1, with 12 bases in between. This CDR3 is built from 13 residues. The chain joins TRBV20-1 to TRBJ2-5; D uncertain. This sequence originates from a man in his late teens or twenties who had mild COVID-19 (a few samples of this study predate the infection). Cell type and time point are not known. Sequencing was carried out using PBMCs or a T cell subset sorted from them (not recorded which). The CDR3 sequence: CSAILPPQETQYF. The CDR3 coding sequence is TGCAGTGCGATCCTACCGCCCCAAGAGACCCAGTACTTC.